This T cell receptor beta chain came from a study of cytomegalovirus exposure and HLA in healthy donors. Both 60 Vbeta primers and 13 Jbeta primers went into the PCR. This table comes from immunoSEQ multiplex PCR, and its TCRdb copy is limited to in-frame clones, with some not included. This table has over 80,000 clones, about 74% appearing once. This TCR derives from a man aged 35 to 55 in good health and CMV-seronegative. Sequenced: PBMCs.

The CDR3 reads CASSYPEGTEAFF. The CDR3 region has the DNA TGTGCCAGCAGTTACCCGGAGGGCACTGAAGCTTTCTTT. The chain couples TRBV6-5 to TRBJ1-1; no clear D. V was cut by 2 bases and J by 4 bases, with 8 bases left in between. CDR1 MNHEY and CDR2 SVGAGI come from the germline V gene. The CDR3 runs to 13 residues.